Sequencing of this T cell receptor (beta chain) was carried out in a study of T cells in Graves' hyperthyroidism and ophthalmopathy. At the level of the study: Peripheral blood was taken when the disease was first diagnosed, before any treatment began.

This clonotype has more than one count but fewer than ten. Using RNA transcripts as the source, TCR beta CDR3 regions were amplified. First-round RT-PCR of the TCR CDR3 relied on the HTBI primer set. TCRdb fed the multiplex PCR reads into MiXCR, producing one record per CDR3 protein. The sample carries 450,000 to 650,000 distinct CDR3 sequences, 12% to 15% recorded once. This CDR3 is built from 18 residues. The trim removed 2 bases at V and 6 bases at J, leaving 15 bases unmatched. In germline, CDR1 is KGHDR, CDR2 SFDVKD. This chain uses TRBV24-1 with TRBJ2-1; 7 bases match TRBD2. The sequence derives from a woman younger than 30 with Graves' ophthalmopathy. Sequencing input: blood. DNA of the CDR3: TGTGCCACCAGTGATTCCCTCCGTGGGGGAGGGCCTATCAATGAGCAGTTCTTC. Translated: CATSDSLRGGGPINEQFF.